These T cell receptor beta chains were read from a single sample in a study of regulatory T cells in long-lasting Graves disease. Using its own MiXCR run on the multiplex PCR reads, TCRdb lists one record per CDR3 protein. The table includes roughly 360,000 distinct CDR3 sequences, approximately 12% detected once. The same data also went into a second study, on T cells in Graves' hyperthyroidism and ophthalmopathy.

The source was peripheral blood mononuclear cells (PBMCs), collected at new diagnosis, from a patient treated with antithyroid drugs. These receptors all stem from a woman between 18 and 29 years old with Graves disease. CDR3s include the opening cysteine and the closing phenylalanine or tryptophan. The order of the fields is J gene, D gene, V gene, clone size, CDR3 protein, CDR3 DNA. The D gene is left open where the match is weak. The size of a clone is reported for some rows only, either as once, few or many, or as a class for expanded clones.

j_call: TRBJ2-3; d_call: NA; v_call: TRBV6-2/TRBV6-3; clone_size: many; cdr3_aa: CASSYSWTASTDTQYF; cdr3_nt: TGTGCCAGCAGTTACTCCTGGACAGCAAGCACAGATACGCAGTATTTT
j_call: TRBJ2-1; d_call: TRBD2; v_call: TRBV5-1; clone_size: many; cdr3_aa: CASSRAGAPYNEQFF; cdr3_nt: TGCGCCAGCAGTCGAGCGGGAGCCCCCTACAATGAGCAGTTCTTC
j_call: TRBJ2-1; d_call: TRBD2; v_call: TRBV6-2/TRBV6-3; clone_size: many; cdr3_aa: CASSAGTSGGNEQFF; cdr3_nt: TGTGCCAGCAGTGCTGGGACTAGCGGGGGAAATGAGCAGTTCTTC
j_call: TRBJ2-3; d_call: TRBD2; v_call: TRBV12-3/TRBV12-4; clone_size: NA; cdr3_aa: CASSPRTSGEGWTDTQYF; cdr3_nt: TGTGCCAGCAGTCCACGGACTAGCGGGGAGGGTTGGACAGATACGCAGTATTTT
j_call: TRBJ2-7; d_call: TRBD1; v_call: TRBV18; clone_size: few; cdr3_aa: CASSPRRQGVSYEQYF; cdr3_nt: TGTGCCAGCTCACCACGACGACAGGGAGTATCCTACGAGCAGTACTTC
j_call: TRBJ1-1; d_call: NA; v_call: TRBV6-2/TRBV6-3; clone_size: many; cdr3_aa: CASSYVVTEAFF; cdr3_nt: TGTGCCAGCAGTTATGTGGTGACTGAAGCTTTCTTT
j_call: TRBJ1-2; d_call: TRBD1; v_call: TRBV10-3; clone_size: NA; cdr3_aa: CAITAGQGDWYGYTF; cdr3_nt: TGTGCCATCACCGCGGGACAGGGAGATTGGTATGGCTACACCTTC
j_call: TRBJ2-7; d_call: NA; v_call: TRBV5-4; clone_size: few; cdr3_aa: CASSLRVQNYEQYF; cdr3_nt: TGTGCCAGCAGCTTGAGGGTCCAGAACTACGAGCAGTACTTC
j_call: TRBJ1-5; d_call: NA; v_call: TRBV19; clone_size: NA; cdr3_aa: CASSLPAPSPLSNQPQHF; cdr3_nt: TGTGCCAGTAGTTTACCGGCCCCGAGCCCCCTCAGCAATCAGCCCCAGCATTTT
j_call: TRBJ2-3; d_call: TRBD2; v_call: TRBV28; clone_size: few; cdr3_aa: CASKGGGTADTQYF; cdr3_nt: TGTGCCAGCAAAGGCGGGGGGACCGCAGATACGCAGTATTTT
j_call: TRBJ1-1; d_call: NA; v_call: TRBV6-9; clone_size: many; cdr3_aa: CASSYHPRNTEAFF; cdr3_nt: TGTGCCAGCAGTTACCACCCCAGGAACACTGAAGCTTTCTTT
j_call: TRBJ1-1; d_call: TRBD1; v_call: TRBV19; clone_size: many; cdr3_aa: CASRDRGSTATEAFF; cdr3_nt: TGTGCCAGCCGAGACAGGGGCAGTACCGCCACTGAAGCTTTCTTT
j_call: TRBJ2-1; d_call: TRBD2; v_call: TRBV10-2; clone_size: many; cdr3_aa: CASSPGLAGINNEQFF; cdr3_nt: TGCGCCAGCAGCCCGGGACTAGCGGGTATCAACAATGAGCAGTTCTTC
j_call: TRBJ2-1; d_call: TRBD1; v_call: TRBV4-1; clone_size: few; cdr3_aa: CASSPREGGLDEQFF; cdr3_nt: TGCGCCAGCAGCCCGCGCGAAGGGGGCCTGGATGAGCAGTTCTTC
j_call: TRBJ1-1; d_call: NA; v_call: TRBV10-3; clone_size: many; cdr3_aa: CAIRDPGRENTEAFF; cdr3_nt: TGTGCCATCAGGGACCCCGGACGTGAGAACACTGAAGCTTTCTTT
j_call: TRBJ1-2; d_call: NA; v_call: TRBV2; clone_size: many; cdr3_aa: CASSEARQGNYGYTF; cdr3_nt: TGTGCCAGCAGTGAAGCAAGGCAGGGTAACTATGGCTACACCTTC
j_call: TRBJ1-3; d_call: NA; v_call: TRBV10-1; clone_size: few; cdr3_aa: CANVDRPGNTIYF; cdr3_nt: TGTGCCAACGTTGACAGGCCTGGAAACACCATATATTTT
j_call: TRBJ2-3; d_call: NA; v_call: TRBV7-9; clone_size: NA; cdr3_aa: CASSYQPLRTDTQYF; cdr3_nt: TGTGCCAGCAGCTACCAGCCCCTACGCACAGATACGCAGTATTTT
j_call: TRBJ1-3; d_call: NA; v_call: TRBV12-5; clone_size: many; cdr3_aa: CAHRRNSGNTIYF; cdr3_nt: TGTGCTCACCGGCGGAACTCTGGAAACACCATATATTTT
j_call: TRBJ1-1; d_call: NA; v_call: TRBV19; clone_size: few; cdr3_aa: CASSPLARGNTEAFF; cdr3_nt: TGTGCCAGTAGTCCCCTTGCTCGGGGGAACACTGAAGCTTTCTTT
j_call: TRBJ2-7; d_call: NA; v_call: TRBV20-1; clone_size: many; cdr3_aa: CSARTYEQYF; cdr3_nt: TGCAGTGCGCGTACCTACGAGCAGTACTTC
j_call: TRBJ2-5; d_call: NA; v_call: TRBV20-1; clone_size: few; cdr3_aa: CSATRIGSEETQYF; cdr3_nt: TGCAGTGCGACGAGAATAGGGAGTGAAGAGACCCAGTACTTC
j_call: TRBJ1-1; d_call: NA; v_call: TRBV5-8; clone_size: many; cdr3_aa: CASSLGMGQKAFF; cdr3_nt: TGTGCCAGCAGCTTGGGGATGGGGCAAAAAGCTTTCTTT
j_call: TRBJ2-2; d_call: NA; v_call: TRBV27; clone_size: many; cdr3_aa: CASSLGSLAGELFF; cdr3_nt: TGTGCCAGCAGTTTGGGTAGTTTGGCCGGGGAGCTGTTTTTT
j_call: TRBJ1-1; d_call: NA; v_call: TRBV6-5; clone_size: many; cdr3_aa: CASSYESPPLPQTEAFF; cdr3_nt: TGTGCCAGCAGTTACGAGTCGCCACCATTACCTCAAACTGAAGCTTTCTTT